This T cell receptor beta chain was identified during a study of cytomegalovirus exposure and HLA in healthy donors (dated by TCRdb to 2015 to 2018). About the investigation overall: An earlier analysis of several hundred of the donors reported 250 to 300 Gb of sequence data and some 120 million unique TCR beta sequences from roughly 180 million T cells. About 320 gigabases of sequencing data and roughly 90 million unique TCR sequences were included in an early release covering around 600 HLA-typed donors. The genetic ancestry cluster associated with self-reported Caucasian donors included 81% of the roughly 400 genotyped donors. The study aimed to test whether signatures of past pathogen exposure could be identified by cataloging public T cell receptors. The study profiled the T cell repertoires of about 720 subjects by immunosequencing and related them to cytomegalovirus serostatus. Along with the roughly 710-subject first cohort, a separate validation cohort of around 120 different subjects was used. The study combined high-throughput TCR immunosequencing, statistical association of individual TCRs with disease status, and machine learning to predict cytomegalovirus infection status. A later analysis re-analyzed previously published TCR beta repertoires from several hundred donors and added high-resolution HLA genotyping to study TCR occurrence patterns. The later analysis used no new phenotypic data to find candidate immune exposures, relying instead on TCR beta sequences and their occurrence across donors. In an earlier analysis of 550 to 700 of the donors, high-throughput TCR beta sequencing was used to judge whether each TCR beta V gene segment behaved as functional or pseudogenic. Donor age, sex, ethnicity and CMV serostatus were collected together with the repertoire data. In a later genetic analysis, genome-wide SNP genotypes for about 55% of the roughly 670 donors were used, and that subset was treated as a discovery cohort. Every discovery cohort repertoire had been produced on one sequencing platform. Both class I and class II loci were covered by HLA typing, at four-digit resolution. Typing coverage varied by locus: roughly 620-630 donors for A, B, C, DRB1 and DQB1; approximately 560 for DQA1; about 600 for DPA1; approximately 450 for DPB1. Roughly five DR-DQ haplotypes were handled as single units for association and clustering because linkage in the cohort was strong. On average, roughly 250,000 unique TCR beta nucleotide sequences were sequenced per donor among 398 genotyped donors of the cohort, with around 19% of those sequences being non-productive. Overall results and qualifications from the work: In a later analysis, the rate of TCR association differed among HLA loci, with DRB1 alleles having the most associated TCRs and HLA-C alleles having the fewest. The study listed over 150 TCR beta chains as associated with cytomegalovirus. Specific HLA alleles were associated with 16,951 TCR beta sequences at a false discovery rate of 0.05 in a later analysis. When HLA alleles, especially DR and DQ, strongly co-occurred, attributing TCR associations to individual alleles was difficult. Because HLA typing was unavailable for some donors at each locus, only the typed subset was used in association tests. Correlated functional status among segregating V segments might reflect linkage disequilibrium, but an unknown experimental factor could not be ruled out. A further reported finding was that TCR beta sequences accurately predicted the HLA-A and HLA-B alleles for most subjects in the first cohort. Most TCR sequences were seen in very few donors, while some public TCRs were found in many individuals. A later analysis found that most CMV-associated TCR beta chains appeared HLA-restricted, with HLA associations seemingly driven largely by CMV exposure. Compared with equally common non-associated chains, HLA-associated TCR beta chains in a later analysis were more clonally expanded and had lower generation probabilities. CMV serostatus was the only immune exposure information available for the cohort. The earlier analysis of about 600 of the donors excluded roughly 17 rarely observed V segments, including chromosome 9 orphons, because counts were too low. It was suggested by the authors that the approach could potentially be generalized to other disease states and immunological phenotypes. A later genetic analysis associated a missense DCLRE1C variant with V-gene and J-gene trimming of TCR beta chains, and an independent cohort replicated the association. A later genetic analysis reported fewer N-insertions in productive TCRs among donors in an Asian-associated ancestry cluster than the roughly 670-donor mean. In both the original and validation cohorts, the classifier was reported to diagnose cytomegalovirus status with high specificity and sensitivity. In an earlier analysis of around 600 of the donors, most TCR beta V segments appeared in productive rearrangements about 87% or about 30% of the time, broadly matching IMGT annotations. Several of the top co-occurrence clusters appeared to be linked to parvovirus B19, influenza, CMV and Epstein-Barr virus, according to a later analysis. The presence/absence analyses assumed that sequencing depth was roughly uniform across donors, and that assumption may not be true. A cluster of highly shared sequence variants was judged likely to be a technical artifact of the sequencing pipeline. In vitro tests confirmed that three of the cytomegalovirus-associated TCR beta chains recognize cytomegalovirus antigens. The cohort was sequenced for TCR beta chains only, and without alpha or paired-chain data the features that could be detected were limited.

Of note for this clone: Its antigen has not been determined. Per-base qualities were not stored, and no clone one base away is much larger.

The cohort consisted of approximately 690 healthy bone marrow donors. At the time of sampling, all cohort members were nominally healthy, though unrecorded immune exposures were likely present. The donor was CMV seropositive and was included in the group of some 290 seropositive cohort members. Each donor provided a peripheral blood sample, and peripheral blood mononuclear cells were used for TCR beta sequencing. The Qiagen DNeasy Blood Extraction Kit was used to extract genomic DNA from the blood cell samples. The method was the immunoSEQ multiplex PCR assay. For the multiplex PCR, a mixture combining 60 forward primers for TCR Vbeta segments and 13 reverse primers for TCR Jbeta segments was used. The CDR3 region of rearranged TCR beta genes was amplified from genomic DNA with a multiplex PCR assay. The Illumina HiSeq System was used to sequence the amplified TCR beta libraries as 87-base-pair reads. Per the original workflow: In a later analysis, tens of millions of unique TCR beta chains were counted across the approximately 670 repertoires, and about 9.9 million of these chains were shared by at least two donors. To remove PCR and sequencing errors, raw reads were error-corrected and collapsed into unique sequences using a nearest-neighbor algorithm that merged closely related sequences. To assign V, D and J gene segments, CDR3 sequences were aligned to IMGT reference sequences. Each retained sequence needed at least a six-nucleotide match to both a V gene segment and a J gene segment. Rearrangements were classified as productive when the CDR3 lacked stop codons and remained in frame with V and J, and all other rearrangements were classified as non-productive. Following IMGT convention, CDR3 was defined as the stretch from the second conserved V-encoded cysteine up to the conserved J-encoded phenylalanine. The earlier analysis of more than 450 of the donors excluded sequences that lacked an unambiguous match to a single V gene segment. In an earlier analysis of about 590 of the donors, a V segment was called functional when productive rearrangements were above 56.7%, and segregating when the standard deviation between donors exceeded 5%. A statistical classification framework was built to diagnose cytomegalovirus status from the catalog of TCR beta chain sequences. V and J gene assignment, in a later analysis, came from comparing TCR nucleotide sequences with IMGT/GENE-DB human TR gene sequences. A later analysis assigned CDR3 sequences and most-parsimonious VDJ recombination scenarios with the TCRdist pipeline. In a later analysis, each TCR beta chain was defined by its CDR3 amino acid sequence together with its V-gene family, and reads lacking a unique V-gene family were excluded. As a way to deal with suspected cross-contamination and a sequencing artifact, a later analysis dropped hundreds of nucleotide sequences that were highly shared and had low generation probability. In a later analysis, a clonal expansion index was calculated for each public chain from normalized within-repertoire ranks of inferred template counts. In a later analysis, generation probabilities were computed using a VDJ recombination model fitted to out-of-frame rearrangements, and the results were checked against IGoR. In a later analysis, hypergeometric tests were used to score TCR-TCR, TCR-HLA and TCR-CMV co-occurrence, with a repertoire-size bias correction applied to TCR pairs. False discovery rates were estimated in a later analysis by permuting HLA or CMV assignments 20 times. In a later analysis, co-occurring TCRs were grouped using DBSCAN, and TCRdist sequence similarity was added for clustering within HLA-allele-positive subsets. For co-occurrence clustering, repertoires with fewer than 30,000 or more than 120,000 public chains were excluded, along with roughly 5 repertoires with anomalous nucleotide sharing. TCRdb took over this immuneACCESS table, retaining in-frame rearrangements with V and J assigned. Such tables are incomplete; in checked studies, under half of the missing clones stem from an unresolved V gene, and the remainder is unexplained. V and J calls and clone size are those listed in that table; D and trimming were worked out from the DNA. A total of more than 150,000 clones appear in this sample, 65% to 80% of them only once. The ten largest clonotypes hold 6.5% to 9% of the sample.

The origin of this receptor is a woman in her thirties or forties in good health and CMV-seropositive. Sequencing was done on a sample of PBMCs.

The DNA sequence is given as TGCGCCAGCAGCCAAGATGTTAGTGGGCAGGGATCTGGGGCCAACGTCCTGACTTTC. It encodes CASSQDVSGQGSGANVLTF. The receptor chain draws on TRBV4-3 and TRBJ2-6, and TRBD1 may be the D gene, going by 5 matching bases. From a lookup of the germline V gene, CDR1 and CDR2 are LGHNA and YSLEER. A distance of 16 bases separates the germline ends of V and J, which lose 0 bases and 1 base respectively. The CDR3 runs 19 amino acids, cysteine and phenylalanine included. Kept here is only the CDR3 DNA, which spans 57 bases and is read in frame from base 1.